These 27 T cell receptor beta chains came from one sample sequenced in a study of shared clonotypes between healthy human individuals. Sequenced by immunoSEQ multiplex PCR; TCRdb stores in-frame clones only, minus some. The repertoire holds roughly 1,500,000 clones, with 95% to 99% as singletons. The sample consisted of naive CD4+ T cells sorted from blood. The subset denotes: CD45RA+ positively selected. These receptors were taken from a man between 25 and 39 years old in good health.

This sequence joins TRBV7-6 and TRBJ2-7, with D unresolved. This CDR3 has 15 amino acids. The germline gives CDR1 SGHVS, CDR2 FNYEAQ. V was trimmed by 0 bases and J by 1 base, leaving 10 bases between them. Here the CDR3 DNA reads TGTGCCAGCAGCTTAGCGGCGGATAGGTCCTACGAGCAGTACTTC. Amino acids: CASSLAADRSYEQYF.

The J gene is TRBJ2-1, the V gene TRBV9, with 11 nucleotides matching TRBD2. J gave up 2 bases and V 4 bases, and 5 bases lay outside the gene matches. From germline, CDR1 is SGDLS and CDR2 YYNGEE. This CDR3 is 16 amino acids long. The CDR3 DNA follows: TGTGCCAGCAGCTTTCTAGCGGGAGGCACCTACAATGAGCAGTTCTTC. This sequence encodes CASSFLAGGTYNEQFF.

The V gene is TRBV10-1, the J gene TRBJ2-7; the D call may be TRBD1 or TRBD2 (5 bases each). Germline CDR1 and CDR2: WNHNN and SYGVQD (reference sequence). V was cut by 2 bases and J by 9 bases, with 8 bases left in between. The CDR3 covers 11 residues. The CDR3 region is CASSEGGRQYF. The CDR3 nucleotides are TGCGCCAGCAGTGAGGGGGGTCGGCAGTACTTC.

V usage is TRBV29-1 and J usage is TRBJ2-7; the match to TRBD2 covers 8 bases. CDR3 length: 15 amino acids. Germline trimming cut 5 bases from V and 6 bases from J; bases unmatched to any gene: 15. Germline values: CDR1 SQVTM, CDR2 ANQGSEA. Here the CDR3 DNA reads TGCAGCGTTATTGTAAGGACTAGCAGGCTCGGCGAGCAGTACTTC. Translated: CSVIVRTSRLGEQYF.

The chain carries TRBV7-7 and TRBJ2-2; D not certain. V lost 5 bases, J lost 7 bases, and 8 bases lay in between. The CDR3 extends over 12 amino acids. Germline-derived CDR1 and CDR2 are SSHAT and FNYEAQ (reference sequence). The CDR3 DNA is TGTGCCAGCAGCGGTTATAGCGGGGAGCTGTTTTTT. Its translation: CASSGYSGELFF.

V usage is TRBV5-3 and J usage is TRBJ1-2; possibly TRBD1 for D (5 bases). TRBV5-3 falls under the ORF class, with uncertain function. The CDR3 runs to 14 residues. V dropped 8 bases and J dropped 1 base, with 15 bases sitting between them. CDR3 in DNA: TGTGCCAGGACGACAGAGGATGATAACTATGGCTACACCTTC. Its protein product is CARTTEDDNYGYTF.

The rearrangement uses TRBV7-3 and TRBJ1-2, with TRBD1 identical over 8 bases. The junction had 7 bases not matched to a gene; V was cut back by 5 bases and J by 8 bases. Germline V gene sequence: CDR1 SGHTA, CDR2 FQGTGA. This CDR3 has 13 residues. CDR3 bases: TGTGCCAGCAGCGCACAGGGGGATTTAGGCTACACCTTC. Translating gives CASSAQGDLGYTF.

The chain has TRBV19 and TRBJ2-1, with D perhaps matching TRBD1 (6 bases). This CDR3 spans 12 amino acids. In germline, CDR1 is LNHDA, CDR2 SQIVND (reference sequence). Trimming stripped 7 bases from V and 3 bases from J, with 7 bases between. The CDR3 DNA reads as TGTGCCAGTACGGGACACTACAATGAGCAGTTCTTC. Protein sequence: CASTGHYNEQFF.

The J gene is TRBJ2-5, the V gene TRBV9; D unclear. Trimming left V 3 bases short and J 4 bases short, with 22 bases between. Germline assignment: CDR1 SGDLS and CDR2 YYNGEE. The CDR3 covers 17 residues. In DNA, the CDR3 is TGTGCCAGCAGCGCGACCATTGGAGAGGCTTGGGGAGAGACCCAGTACTTC. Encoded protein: CASSATIGEAWGETQYF.

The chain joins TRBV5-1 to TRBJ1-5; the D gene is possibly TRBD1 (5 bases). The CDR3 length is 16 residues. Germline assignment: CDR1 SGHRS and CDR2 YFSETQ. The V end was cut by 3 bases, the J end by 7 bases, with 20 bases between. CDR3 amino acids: CASSWGPERGEQPQHF. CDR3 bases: TGCGCCAGCAGCTGGGGACCGGAACGGGGCGAGCAGCCCCAGCATTTT.

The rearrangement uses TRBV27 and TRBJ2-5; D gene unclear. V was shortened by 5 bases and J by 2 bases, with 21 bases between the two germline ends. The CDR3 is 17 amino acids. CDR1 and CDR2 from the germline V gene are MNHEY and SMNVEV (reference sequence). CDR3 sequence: CASSPSSLGRLQETQYF. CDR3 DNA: TGTGCCAGCAGTCCATCTTCCTTAGGACGGCTGCAAGAGACCCAGTACTTC.

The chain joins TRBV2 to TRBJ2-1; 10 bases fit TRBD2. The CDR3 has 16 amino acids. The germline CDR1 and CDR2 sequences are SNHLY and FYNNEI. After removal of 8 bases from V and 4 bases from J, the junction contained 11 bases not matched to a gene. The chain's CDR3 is CASQGAGLAEYNEQFF. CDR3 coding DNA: TGTGCCAGCCAAGGGGCAGGACTAGCGGAATACAATGAGCAGTTCTTC. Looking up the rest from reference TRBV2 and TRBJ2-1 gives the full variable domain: EPEVTQTPSHQVTQMGQEVILRCVPISNHLYFYWYRQILGQKVEFLVSFYNNEISEKSEIFDDQFSVERPDGSNFTLKIRSTKLEDSAMYFCASQGAGLAEYNEQFFGPGTRLTVL.

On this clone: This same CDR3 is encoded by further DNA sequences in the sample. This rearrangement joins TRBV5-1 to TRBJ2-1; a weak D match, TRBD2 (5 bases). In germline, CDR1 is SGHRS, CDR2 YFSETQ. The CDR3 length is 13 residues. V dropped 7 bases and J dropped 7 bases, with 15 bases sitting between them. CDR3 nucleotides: TGCGCCAGCTCACTAGACCCATCGAATGAGCAGTTCTTC. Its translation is CASSLDPSNEQFF.

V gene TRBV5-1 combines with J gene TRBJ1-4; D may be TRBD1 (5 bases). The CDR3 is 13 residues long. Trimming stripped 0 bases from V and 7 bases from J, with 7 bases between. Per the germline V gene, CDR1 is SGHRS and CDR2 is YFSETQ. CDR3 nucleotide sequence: TGCGCCAGCAGCTTGGCAGGGTTTGAAAAACTGTTTTTT. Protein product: CASSLAGFEKLFF.

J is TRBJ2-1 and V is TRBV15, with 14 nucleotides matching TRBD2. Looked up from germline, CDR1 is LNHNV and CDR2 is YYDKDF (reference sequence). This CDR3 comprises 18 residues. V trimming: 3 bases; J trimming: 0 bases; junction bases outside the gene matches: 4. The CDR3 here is CATSRGLAGASSYNEQFF. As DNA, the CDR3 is TGTGCCACCAGCAGGGGACTAGCGGGGGCCAGCTCCTACAATGAGCAGTTCTTC.

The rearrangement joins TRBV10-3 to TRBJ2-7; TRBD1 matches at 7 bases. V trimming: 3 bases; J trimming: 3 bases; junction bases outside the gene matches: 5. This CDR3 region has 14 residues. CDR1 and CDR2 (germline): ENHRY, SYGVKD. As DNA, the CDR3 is TGTGCCATCAGTGAAAGTCAGGGGGACTACGAGCAGTACTTC. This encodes CAISESQGDYEQYF.

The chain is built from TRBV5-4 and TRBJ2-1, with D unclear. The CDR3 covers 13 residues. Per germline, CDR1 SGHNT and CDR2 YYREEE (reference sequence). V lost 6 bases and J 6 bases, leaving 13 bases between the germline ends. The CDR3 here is CASNERSSNEQFF. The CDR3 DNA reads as TGTGCCAGCAACGAAAGGAGCAGCAATGAGCAGTTCTTC.

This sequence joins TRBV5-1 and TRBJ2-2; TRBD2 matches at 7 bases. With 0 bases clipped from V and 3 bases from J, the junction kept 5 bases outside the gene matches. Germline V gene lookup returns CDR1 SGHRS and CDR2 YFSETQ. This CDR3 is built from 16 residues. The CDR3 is CASSLGSGTYTGELFF. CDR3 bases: TGCGCCAGCAGCTTGGGAAGCGGGACCTACACCGGGGAGCTGTTTTTT.

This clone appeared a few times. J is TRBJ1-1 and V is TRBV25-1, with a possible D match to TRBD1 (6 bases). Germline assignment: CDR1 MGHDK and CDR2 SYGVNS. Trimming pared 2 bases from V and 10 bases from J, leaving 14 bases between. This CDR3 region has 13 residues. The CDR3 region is CASSELQGRGAFF. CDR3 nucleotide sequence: TGTGCCAGCAGTGAACTACAGGGTCGTGGAGCTTTCTTT.

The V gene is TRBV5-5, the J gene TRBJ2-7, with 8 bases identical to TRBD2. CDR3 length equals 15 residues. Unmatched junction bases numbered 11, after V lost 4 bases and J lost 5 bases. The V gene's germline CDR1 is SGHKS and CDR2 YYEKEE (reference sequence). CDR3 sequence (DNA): TGTGCCAGCAGCCCCTCCACAGGGACTAGGAACGAGCAGTACTTC. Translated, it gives CASSPSTGTRNEQYF.

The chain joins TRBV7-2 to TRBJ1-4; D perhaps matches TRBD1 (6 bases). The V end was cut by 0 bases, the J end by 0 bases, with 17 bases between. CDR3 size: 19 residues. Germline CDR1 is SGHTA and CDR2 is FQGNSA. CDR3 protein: CASSLAKRQAVATNEKLFF. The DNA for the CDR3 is TGTGCCAGCAGCTTAGCGAAAAGACAGGCGGTTGCAACTAATGAAAAACTGTTTTTT.

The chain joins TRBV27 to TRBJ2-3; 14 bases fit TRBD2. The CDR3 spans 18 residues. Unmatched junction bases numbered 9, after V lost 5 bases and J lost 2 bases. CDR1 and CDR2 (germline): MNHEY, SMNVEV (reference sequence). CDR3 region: CASSPGTSGRSLTDTQYF. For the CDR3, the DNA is TGTGCCAGCAGTCCCGGGACTAGCGGGAGATCACTCACAGATACGCAGTATTTT.

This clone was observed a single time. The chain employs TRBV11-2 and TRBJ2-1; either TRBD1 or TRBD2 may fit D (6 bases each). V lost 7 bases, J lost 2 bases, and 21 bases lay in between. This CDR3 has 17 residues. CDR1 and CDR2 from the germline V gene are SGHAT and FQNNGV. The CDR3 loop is CASIRIRDSGAYNEQFF. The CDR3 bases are TGTGCCAGCATCAGAATCCGGGACTCAGGGGCCTACAATGAGCAGTTCTTC.

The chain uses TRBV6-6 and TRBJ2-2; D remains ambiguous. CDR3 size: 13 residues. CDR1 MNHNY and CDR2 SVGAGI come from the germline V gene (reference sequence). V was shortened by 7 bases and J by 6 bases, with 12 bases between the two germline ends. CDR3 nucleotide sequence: TGTGCCAGCAAGTTACAAGATGCCGGGGAGCTGTTTTTT. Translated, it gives CASKLQDAGELFF.

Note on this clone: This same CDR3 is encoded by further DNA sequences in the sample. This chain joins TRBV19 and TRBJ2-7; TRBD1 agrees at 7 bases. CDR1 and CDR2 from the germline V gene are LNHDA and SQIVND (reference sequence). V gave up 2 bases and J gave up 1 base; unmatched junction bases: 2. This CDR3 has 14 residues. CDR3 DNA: TGTGCCAGTAGTATATCGGACAGGTCCTACGAGCAGTACTTC. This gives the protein CASSISDRSYEQYF.

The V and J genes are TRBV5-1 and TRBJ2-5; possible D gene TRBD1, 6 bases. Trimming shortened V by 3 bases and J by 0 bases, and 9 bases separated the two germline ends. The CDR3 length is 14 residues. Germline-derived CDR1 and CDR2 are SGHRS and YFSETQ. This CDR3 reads CASSYGQHQETQYF. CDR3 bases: TGCGCCAGCAGCTACGGACAGCACCAAGAGACCCAGTACTTC. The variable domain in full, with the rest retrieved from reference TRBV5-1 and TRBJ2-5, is KAGVTQTPRYLIKTRGQQVTLSCSPISGHRSVSWYQQTPGQGLQFLFEYFSETQRNKGNFPGRFSGRQFSNSRSEMNVSTLELGDSALYLCASSYGQHQETQYFGPGTRLLVL.

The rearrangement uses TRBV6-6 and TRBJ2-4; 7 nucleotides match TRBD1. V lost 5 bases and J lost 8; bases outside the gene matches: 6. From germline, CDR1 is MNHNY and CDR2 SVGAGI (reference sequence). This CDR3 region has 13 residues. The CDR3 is CASSRTGDDIQYF. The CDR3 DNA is TGTGCCAGCAGTCGAACAGGGGACGACATTCAGTACTTC.